This T cell receptor (beta chain) was obtained from a study of cytomegalovirus exposure and HLA in healthy donors. Study-level findings and limits: Analysis was performed later, and it showed HLA-associated TCR beta chains to be more clonally expanded than equally common others.

As regards this clone: Its specificity is unknown.

A multiplex PCR was run with 60 Vbeta primers and 13 Jbeta primers. The table came from immunoSEQ multiplex PCR; TCRdb's copy has only in-frame clones and leaves some out. Of some 110,000 clones in the sample, 60% to 80% were seen once. Sequencing input: PBMCs. The TCR originated in a man over 45 in good health and CMV-seropositive.

This CDR3 reads CSASRTGGLAVTYEQYF. The CDR3 bases are TGCAGCGCCTCGAGGACAGGGGGACTAGCGGTTACCTACGAGCAGTACTTC. J is TRBJ2-7 and V is TRBV29-1; D may be TRBD2 (11 bases). Trimming left V 7 bases short and J 2 bases short, with 27 bases between. The CDR3 consists of 17 residues. CDR1 SQVTM and CDR2 ANQGSEA come from the germline V gene.